What follows describes a single T cell receptor (beta chain). There is no known antigen for this receptor. The input lacks base qualities; no much larger clone sits a single base away. Receptor libraries were prepared by the immunoSEQ multiplex PCR assay. Drawn from immuneACCESS, this table holds only the in-frame rearrangements with V and J called that TCRdb kept. Clones are partly lost; checked studies trace under half to an unresolved V gene and leave the rest unexplained. For this sample there are 150,000 to 200,000 clones; around 94% appear just once. Over 1.3% of the sample is in the top ten clones. Inclusive of the bounding cysteine and phenylalanine, the CDR3 is 14 residues long. CDR3 DNA only is kept here, 42 bases in frame from base 1. V gives up 5 bases and J gives up 0 bases, and the segment between their germline ends measures 11 bases. For CDR1 and CDR2, the germline V gene (reference sequence) lists SEHNR and FQNEAQ.

The record originates from a study of control samples from healthy donors and cancer patients (dated by TCRdb to 2020 to 2022). The chain couples TRBV7-9 to TRBJ2-7; tentative D gene TRBD1, with 5 bases matching. The sequenced material came from blood. The receptor comes from a woman aged 18-29 years in good health. The DNA reads as follows: TGTGCCAGCAGCCTGGGGCAGCTCTCCTACGAGCAGTACTTC. Translated, this gives CASSLGQLSYEQYF.